Here is one T cell receptor (beta chain) with its context. The repertoire was sequenced with immunoSEQ multiplex PCR; TCRdb's copy has only in-frame clones and lacks some. The top ten clones hold roughly 1.2% of a sample with 1.5 million to 2.5 million clones, around 96% of them seen once. This entry belongs to a study of shared clonotypes between healthy human individuals. About the research overall: There were three CD4 naive, three CD4 memory, two CD8 naive and one CD8 memory plates per donor.

The naive CD8 fraction comprised CD45RO-negative cells positively selected for CCR7 and excluded terminally differentiated effector memory CD45RA+ cells. The CDR3 spans 14 residues. The J segment lost 11 bases and the V segment lost 4 bases, leaving 10 bases of the junction unmatched. The germline gives CDR1 KGHSY, CDR2 FQNENV. The sequence was obtained from a man aged 18 to 30 in good health. The gene calls are TRBV16 and TRBJ1-5, with 8 bases lining up with TRBD1. The sample was naive CD8+ T cells sorted from blood. This CDR3 is CASSPGTGLLSQHF. The CDR3 DNA is TGTGCCAGCAGCCCCGGGACAGGCCTTTTGTCCCAGCATTTT.